The 19 T cell receptor beta chains below were found in one sample sequenced in a study of blood T cells in healthy people across ages. For the second PCR, which ran for about 6 to 11 cycles, a sample-barcoded 5' primer and a J-beta primer mix were used. TCRdb independently ran MiXCR on the 5' RACE reads; one entry per CDR3 protein. The sample includes roughly 1.6 million distinct CDR3 sequences, 34% of them seen just once. Sequenced material: blood. The receptors here all came from a woman aged 25 to 39 in good health.

Remarks on this clonotype: This may be a read error, as it is one base from a much larger clone. The genes are TRBV11-2 and TRBJ1-1, with D tentatively TRBD1 (5 bases). This CDR3 spans 14 amino acids. Germline V gives CDR1 SGHAT, CDR2 FQNNGV. The CDR3 loop reads CAGSFIPTDTEAFF. The DNA for the CDR3 is TGTGCCGGCAGCTTCATCCCGACAGACACTGAAGCTTTCTTT.

The chain is built from TRBV20-1 and TRBJ2-4; no definite D call. Matching the DNA end better, TRBJ2-7 makes the J call doubtful. The length of the CDR3 is 13 residues. The germline V gene has CDR1 DFQATT and CDR2 SNEGSKA (reference sequence). The DNA of the CDR3 is TGCAGTGCTAGGACGGACGGAGCCTACGAGCAGTACTTC. Protein: CSARTDGAYEQYF.

This clonotype showed up many times. V and J are TRBV6-5 and TRBJ2-7; TRBD2 agrees at 7 bases. The CDR3 length is 14 residues. Looked up from germline, CDR1 is MNHEY and CDR2 is SVGAGI. V shed 4 bases, J shed 5 bases, and the junction held 8 bases outside the gene matches. The CDR3 DNA is TGTGCCAGCAGTTGGAGCGGGGAGGGGAACGAGCAGTACTTC. It codes for CASSWSGEGNEQYF.

This clonotype turned up a few times. The V call is TRBV13, the J call TRBJ2-2; TRBD2 aligns across 9 bases. The trim removed 5 bases at V and 4 bases at J, leaving 2 bases unmatched. Germline V lookup: CDR1 PRHDT, CDR2 FYEKMQ (reference sequence). The CDR3 is made up of 14 amino acids. CDR3 DNA sequence: TGTGCCAGCAGCCAGCGGGGGGCCACCGGGGAGCTGTTTTTT. Translating it yields CASSQRGATGELFF.

This chain uses TRBV10-2 with TRBJ2-3; TRBD1 matches 7 bases. V lost 5 bases to trimming and J lost 2 bases; unmatched junction nucleotides: 7. Germline V gives CDR1 WSHSY, CDR2 SAAADI. This CDR3 comprises 15 residues. CDR3 sequence: CASSSTGVLTDTQYF. The DNA of the CDR3 is TGCGCCAGCAGTTCCACAGGGGTACTCACAGATACGCAGTATTTT.

This rearrangement joins TRBV28 to TRBJ2-7, with TRBD1 matching over 7 bases. The CDR3 extends over 15 amino acids. Unmatched junction bases numbered 11, after V lost 5 bases and J lost 4 bases. CDR1 and CDR2 (germline): MDHEN, SYDVKM. CDR3 region: CASSPAGTERYEQYF. DNA for the CDR3: TGTGCCAGCAGTCCAGCCGGGACAGAGAGGTACGAGCAGTACTTC.

The chain combines TRBV29-1 with TRBJ2-3; D is undetermined. V lost 8 bases and J 6 bases, leaving 12 bases between the germline ends. This CDR3 region has 11 residues. Germline V CDR1 and CDR2: SQVTM, ANQGSEA. DNA for the CDR3: TGCAGCTCCCTACGGTCCGATACGCAGTATTTT. Translating it yields CSSLRSDTQYF.

CDR3 nucleotides: TGCGCCAGCAGCTTAGGGACAGGGCGTATGGAGCAGTACTTC. Translated, it gives CASSLGTGRMEQYF. V is TRBV5-1 and J is TRBJ2-7; 9 bases are a match to TRBD1. The CDR3 is made up of 14 amino acids. V lost 2 bases to trimming and J lost 7 bases; unmatched junction nucleotides: 7. CDR1 is SGHRS, CDR2 YFSETQ, per germline. The full variable domain, in which reference TRBV5-1 and TRBJ2-7 provide the parts outside the CDR3, is KAGVTQTPRYLIKTRGQQVTLSCSPISGHRSVSWYQQTPGQGLQFLFEYFSETQRNKGNFPGRFSGRQFSNSRSEMNVSTLELGDSALYLCASSLGTGRMEQYFGPGTRLTVT.

In DNA, the CDR3 is TGTGCCAGCAGCCGAGGGACAGCGTATGAGACCCAGTACTTC. Translation: CASSRGTAYETQYF. This chain connects TRBV7-2 to TRBJ2-5; 7 nucleotides match TRBD1. This CDR3 spans 14 amino acids. After removal of 5 bases from V and 5 bases from J, the junction contained 8 bases not matched to a gene. Germline V gene lookup returns CDR1 SGHTA and CDR2 FQGNSA.

CDR3 DNA sequence: TGTGCCAGCAGCGTACTAGCGGGAGAGGTTGAGCAGTTCTTC. Translation gives CASSVLAGEVEQFF. V gene TRBV27 combines with J gene TRBJ2-1, with 11 bases aligning to TRBD2. Per the germline V gene, CDR1 is MNHEY and CDR2 is SMNVEV (reference sequence). V lost 6 bases, J lost 9 bases, and 7 bases stayed unmatched. The CDR3 spans 14 residues.

V and J are TRBV6-4 and TRBJ2-5; TRBD2 aligns across 12 bases. The length of the CDR3 is 16 residues. The ends lost 6 bases at V and 6 bases at J; junction bases unmatched: 11. CDR1 is MRHNA, CDR2 SNTAGT, per germline. The CDR3 nucleotides read TGTGCCAGCAGGGATAAGACTAGCGGGAGTTCAAAGACCCAGTACTTC. Residues: CASRDKTSGSSKTQYF.

There are a few counts of this clonotype. The gene calls are TRBV5-1 and TRBJ2-7; 7 bases match TRBD2. V was pared by 7 bases and J by 6 bases, with 19 bases of the junction left unmatched. The CDR3 is made up of 16 amino acids. Per germline, CDR1 SGHRS and CDR2 YFSETQ. This CDR3 reads CASQKSESAGLAEQYF. The DNA of the CDR3 is TGCGCCAGCCAGAAATCAGAATCAGCGGGATTAGCCGAGCAGTACTTC.

J is TRBJ1-5 and V is TRBV3-1; D uncertain. V shed 4 bases and J shed 10 bases, with 11 bases lying between them. The CDR3 loop spans 12 amino acids. In germline, CDR1 is LGHDT, CDR2 YNNKEL (reference sequence). The CDR3 bases are TGTGCCAGCAGCCCACCTGAGTTTCCCCAGCATTTT. Protein: CASSPPEFPQHF.

The rearrangement links TRBV5-1 to TRBJ1-1, with 7 bases identical to TRBD1. Germline values: CDR1 SGHRS, CDR2 YFSETQ. Trimming cost V 0 bases and J 4 bases; bases outside gene matches: 6. This CDR3 comprises 15 residues. CDR3 region: CASSLARGGATEAFF. CDR3 in DNA: TGCGCCAGCAGCTTGGCCAGGGGGGGAGCCACTGAAGCTTTCTTT.

The V call is TRBV20-1, the J call TRBJ2-3, with D perhaps TRBD1 (5 bases). The germline V and J ends were trimmed by 6 bases and 2 bases, with 9 bases remaining between them. Germline CDR1 and CDR2: DFQATT and SNEGSKA (reference sequence). This CDR3 comprises 12 residues. The CDR3 region is CSAGRNTDTQYF. As DNA, the CDR3 is TGCAGTGCGGGGCGGAACACAGATACGCAGTATTTT.

V and J are TRBV20-1 and TRBJ1-1; 9 nucleotides align to TRBD1. Germline CDR1 is DFQATT and CDR2 is SNEGSKA (reference sequence). There are 15 residues in the CDR3. With 0 bases clipped from V and 3 bases from J, the junction kept 5 bases outside the gene matches. The CDR3 region is CSARDRTGAHTEAFF. CDR3 coding DNA: TGCAGTGCTAGAGATAGGACAGGGGCGCACACTGAAGCTTTCTTT.

The chain combines TRBV20-1 with TRBJ2-3; D unclear. Deletions cut 8 bases from V and 3 bases from J, with 12 bases between. Germline V CDR1 and CDR2: DFQATT, SNEGSKA (reference sequence). The CDR3 is 12 residues long. DNA of the CDR3: TGCAGTCCCGCGGCGGCGACAGATACGCAGTATTTT. Its protein product is CSPAAATDTQYF.

The sample holds many counts of this clonotype. V usage is TRBV3-1 and J usage is TRBJ2-5, with 7 bases that match TRBD1. Germline V gene sequence: CDR1 LGHDT, CDR2 YNNKEL (reference sequence). V lost 3 bases, J lost 9 bases, and 13 bases stayed unmatched. This CDR3 region has 15 residues. This chain's CDR3 is CASSQTTSPTGAQYF. The CDR3 region has the DNA TGTGCCAGCAGCCAGACGACATCTCCTACAGGGGCCCAGTACTTC.

This chain links TRBV4-1 with TRBJ2-1; no firm D call. The germline gives CDR1 MGHRA, CDR2 YSYEKL. The V end lost 2 bases, the J end lost 6 bases, and 14 bases lay between the germline ends. This CDR3 region has 15 residues. CDR3 DNA sequence: TGCGCCAGCAGCCAAACTTGGCGGACGCCCAATGAGCAGTTCTTC. Translated, it gives CASSQTWRTPNEQFF.